The text below deals with one TCR beta chain. Its antigen is not identified. This record belongs to a study of lymphopenia after photon versus proton radiotherapy. Overall study findings and caveats: After the lymphocyte nadir, photon-treated repertoires showed oligoclonal expansion, especially of CD8+ Temra cells.

The germline CDR1 and CDR2 sequences are LNHDA and SQIVND (reference sequence). CDR3 length equals 14 residues. Trimming shortened V by 9 bases and J by 5 bases, and 17 bases separated the two germline ends. Sequenced by immunoSEQ multiplex PCR; TCRdb stores in-frame clones only, minus some. This sample has 30,000 to 40,000 clones, with about 87% found just once. The V gene is TRBV19, the J gene TRBJ1-5, with TRBD1 as a possible D gene (6 bases). The material was peripheral blood, obtained from a patient treated with proton-based radiotherapy. The TCR sequence derives from a woman between 65 and 79 years old with pancreatic cancer. CDR3 DNA: TGTGCCAGCCTAGGACAGCCTCTCGATCAGCCCCAGCATTTT. It yields the protein CASLGQPLDQPQHF.